This T cell receptor beta chain was recovered during a study of shared clonotypes between healthy human individuals. About the research overall: The donor group consisted of a couple of women and three men, aged 18 to 49.

General study points: In having few donors, the study represented limited genetic and exposure-history diversity.

In the original analysis: Filtering differed, since immunoSEQ gave only junction sequences and no quality scores. Assay: immunoSEQ multiplex PCR; the TCRdb copy retains only in-frame clones and omits some. V and J calls and clone size come straight from that table; D and trimming were deduced from the DNA. The sample holds approximately 500,000 clones, approximately 81% seen once. As regards this clone: Antigen unknown.

Trimming removed 2 bases from V and 5 bases from J; junction bases left unmatched: 10. Germline assignment: CDR1 SGHTA and CDR2 FQGTGA. The CDR3 totals 16 residues. V usage is TRBV7-3 and J usage is TRBJ2-7; 9 bases line up with TRBD2. The clonotype was recovered from a woman between 40 and 55 years old in good health. Some clones in this sample may be carry-over from other donors' samples. Sequencing was performed on PBMCs. The DNA of the CDR3 is TGTGCCAGCAGCTTAGGGTTAGCGGGAGTAGGCGACGAGCAGTACTTC. This sequence encodes CASSLGLAGVGDEQYF.